This is a list of T cell receptor beta chains from one sample in a study of blood T cell repertoires in COVID-19. TCRdb's copy holds only in-frame clones and misses some; the assay was immunoSEQ multiplex PCR. The table lists some 250,000 clones, roughly nine tenths of them singletons. Sequenced input: PBMCs or T cells enriched from blood (not recorded which). These receptors originate from a human donor in a cohort exposed to, infected with or recovered from COVID-19 (not recorded which). The donor label of this sample is uncertain. Both conserved end residues are part of each CDR3. A D gene is named only where the DNA matches it firmly. Size values are once, few and many counts, or a class for expanded clones, and some rows have none.

>NA|TRBJ1-1|TRBV7-3|NA
CASSLGRNTEAFF
TGTGCCAGCAGCTTAGGGCGGAACACTGAAGCTTTCTTT
>NA|TRBJ2-5|TRBV6-5|TRBD2
CASSYSGASGEETQYF
TGTGCCAGCAGTTACTCGGGGGCTAGCGGGGAAGAGACCCAGTACTTC
>NA|TRBJ2-7|TRBV2|TRBD1
CASSPTGPAYEQYF
TGTGCCAGCAGCCCGACAGGGCCAGCCTACGAGCAGTACTTC
>once|TRBJ2-5|TRBV28|TRBD1
CASTPDREETQYF
TGTGCCAGCACCCCGGACAGGGAAGAGACCCAGTACTTC
>NA|TRBJ1-1|TRBV6-2/TRBV6-3|NA
CASSYSRVVPEAFF
TGTGCCAGCAGTTACTCGAGGGTCGTGCCTGAAGCTTTCTTT
>NA|TRBJ2-3|TRBV7-9|NA
CASSLRTGRDTQYF
TGTGCCAGCAGCTTACGCACAGGGAGAGATACGCAGTATTTT
>NA|TRBJ2-3|TRBV5-1|NA
CASSLDGDYTDTQYF
TGCGCCAGCAGCTTGGACGGGGATTACACAGATACGCAGTATTTT
>once|TRBJ2-3|TRBV6-1|TRBD1
CASSEQGDREVTDTQYF
TGTGCCAGCAGTGAACAAGGGGACAGGGAAGTGACAGATACGCAGTATTTT
>NA|TRBJ2-7|TRBV12-3/TRBV12-4|NA
CASSRDNSYEQYF
TGTGCCAGCAGCCGGGACAACTCCTACGAGCAGTACTTC
>NA|TRBJ2-7|TRBV9|TRBD1
CASSVAWGQDYEQYF
TGTGCCAGCAGCGTAGCTTGGGGACAGGATTACGAGCAGTACTTC
>NA|TRBJ1-2|TRBV4-1|NA
CASSQDRKGRGRDGYTF
TGCGCCAGCAGCCAAGATCGGAAGGGGAGGGGACGCGATGGCTACACCTTC
>NA|TRBJ2-1|TRBV11-3|TRBD2
CASSPLAGGRVNEQFF
TGTGCCAGCAGTCCCCTAGCGGGGGGACGGGTGAATGAGCAGTTCTTC
>NA|TRBJ2-7|TRBV2|TRBD1
CASRIPGQGVHGNEQYF
TGTGCCAGCAGGATCCCGGGACAGGGTGTTCATGGGAACGAGCAGTACTTC
>few|TRBJ1-2|TRBV4-3|TRBD1
CASSQGARQGAYYGYTF
TGCGCCAGCAGCCAGGGGGCCCGACAGGGGGCCTACTATGGCTACACCTTC
>NA|TRBJ1-1|TRBV25-1|TRBD1
CASSASGGAAAFF
TGTGCCAGCAGTGCCTCAGGGGGCGCCGCAGCTTTCTTT
>NA|TRBJ1-1|TRBV27|NA
CASSLSGARSTEAFF
TGTGCCAGCAGTTTGTCAGGGGCGCGTAGCACTGAAGCTTTCTTT
>NA|TRBJ1-2|TRBV5-6|NA
CASSSEGLANYGYTF
TGTGCCAGCAGCTCGGAGGGCCTAGCTAACTATGGCTACACCTTC
>NA|TRBJ2-1|TRBV5-1|TRBD2
CASSLGGGSYNEQFF
TGCGCCAGCAGCTTGGGCGGGGGCTCCTACAATGAGCAGTTCTTC
>NA|TRBJ2-6|TRBV7-9|NA
CASSLPGSAGANVLTF
TGTGCCAGCAGCTTACCAGGCTCGGCCGGGGCCAACGTCCTGACTTTC
>NA|TRBJ1-5|TRBV19|TRBD1
CASSIDGTDVYSNQPQHF
TGTGCCAGTAGTATAGATGGGACAGACGTATATAGCAATCAGCCCCAGCATTTT
>NA|TRBJ2-3|TRBV18|TRBD1
CASSPDRPLSTDTQYF
TGTGCCAGCTCGCCGGACAGGCCCTTAAGCACAGATACGCAGTATTTT
>NA|TRBJ1-6|TRBV24-1|NA
CATSEPGDNQNPLHF
TGTGCCACCAGTGAACCAGGGGACAATCAAAATCCCCTCCACTTT
>NA|TRBJ2-7|TRBV5-4|TRBD2
CASSPTAGGSYEQYF
TGTGCCAGCAGCCCCACAGCGGGGGGTTCCTACGAGCAGTACTTC
>NA|TRBJ1-3|TRBV7-2|NA
CASGLSLSGNTIYF
TGTGCGTCGGGACTCTCGTTGTCTGGAAACACCATATATTTT
>NA|TRBJ2-1|TRBV7-9|TRBD2
CASTPRLADYNEQFF
TGTGCCAGCACCCCAAGACTAGCTGACTACAATGAGCAGTTCTTC
>NA|TRBJ1-6|TRBV6-5|NA
CASKPGVNSPLHF
TGTGCCAGCAAGCCAGGGGTAAATTCACCCCTCCACTTT
>NA|TRBJ1-1|TRBV30|NA
CAWNDRFTEAFF
TGTGCCTGGAACGACAGGTTTACTGAAGCTTTCTTT